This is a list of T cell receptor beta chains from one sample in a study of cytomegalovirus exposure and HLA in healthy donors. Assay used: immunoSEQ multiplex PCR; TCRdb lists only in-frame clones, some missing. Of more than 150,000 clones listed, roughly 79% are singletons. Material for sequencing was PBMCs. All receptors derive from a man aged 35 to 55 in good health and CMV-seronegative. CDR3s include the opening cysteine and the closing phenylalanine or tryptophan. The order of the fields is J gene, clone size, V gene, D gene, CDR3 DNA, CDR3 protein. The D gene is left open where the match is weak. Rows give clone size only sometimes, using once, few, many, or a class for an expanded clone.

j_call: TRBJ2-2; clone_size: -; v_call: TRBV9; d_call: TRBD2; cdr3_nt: TGTGCCAGCAGCGTAGTGACTAGCGGGAGTGTAGGTACCGGGGAGCTGTTTTTT; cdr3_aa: CASSVVTSGSVGTGELFF
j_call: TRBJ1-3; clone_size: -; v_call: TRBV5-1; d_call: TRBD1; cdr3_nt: TGCGCCAGCAGCGATCCCGGGACAGGGTTTTATGGAAACACCATATATTTT; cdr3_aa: CASSDPGTGFYGNTIYF
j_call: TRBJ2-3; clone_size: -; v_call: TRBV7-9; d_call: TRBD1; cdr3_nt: TGTGCCAGCAGCCGCCGGGACAGTAGCACAGATACGCAGTATTTT; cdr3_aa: CASSRRDSSTDTQYF
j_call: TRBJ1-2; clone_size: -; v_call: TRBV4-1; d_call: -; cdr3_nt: TGCGCCAGCAGCCAACCCCGGACAGCTAACTATGGCTACACCTTC; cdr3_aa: CASSQPRTANYGYTF
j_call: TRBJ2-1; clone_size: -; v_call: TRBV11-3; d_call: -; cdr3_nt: TGTGCCAGCGGAGGCAAAAGACAGGAAGACGCCCATATCTCCTACAATGAGCAGTTCTTC; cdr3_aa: CASGGKRQEDAHISYNEQFF
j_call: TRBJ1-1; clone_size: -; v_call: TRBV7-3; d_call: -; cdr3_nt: TGTGCCAGCAGCTTAACGGGGCAGGGGTACACTGAAGCTTTCTTT; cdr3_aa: CASSLTGQGYTEAFF
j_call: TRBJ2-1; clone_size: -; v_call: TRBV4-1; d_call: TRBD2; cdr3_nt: TGCGCCAGCAGTCTTTCTTCCAGCGGGACCTACAATGAGCAGTTCTTC; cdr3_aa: CASSLSSSGTYNEQFF
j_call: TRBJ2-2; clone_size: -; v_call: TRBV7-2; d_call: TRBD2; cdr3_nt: TGTGCCAGCAGCTTGCTAGCGGGAGGCACCGGGGAGCTGTTTTTT; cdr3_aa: CASSLLAGGTGELFF
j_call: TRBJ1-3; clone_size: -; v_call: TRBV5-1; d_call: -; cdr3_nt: TGCGCCAGCAGCTTATTCGGGAGAGAATCTGGAAACACCATATATTTT; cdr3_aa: CASSLFGRESGNTIYF
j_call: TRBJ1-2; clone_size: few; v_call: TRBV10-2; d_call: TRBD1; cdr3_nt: TGCGCCAGCAGTCAGGACAGGGGGTACTATGGCTACACCTTC; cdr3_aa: CASSQDRGYYGYTF
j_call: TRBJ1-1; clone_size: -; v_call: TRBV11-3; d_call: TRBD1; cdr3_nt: TGTGCCAGCAGCCTCCGGACGGGACAGGGGGCTCGAGCTTTCTTT; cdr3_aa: CASSLRTGQGARAFF
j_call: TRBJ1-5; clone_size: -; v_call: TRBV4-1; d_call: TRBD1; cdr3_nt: TGCGCCAGAGATTTAGGCAGGGGGCATCAGGTCAATCAGCCCCAGCATTTT; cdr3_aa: CARDLGRGHQVNQPQHF
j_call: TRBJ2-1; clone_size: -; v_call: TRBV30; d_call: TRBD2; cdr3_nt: TGTGCCTCCTGGCGGGAGATCTACAATGAGCAGTTCTTC; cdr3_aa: CASWREIYNEQFF
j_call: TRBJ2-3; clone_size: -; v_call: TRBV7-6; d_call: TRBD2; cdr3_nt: TGTGCCAGCAGCTTGTCCGGGACTAGCGGGAGGGATACGCAGTATTTT; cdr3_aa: CASSLSGTSGRDTQYF
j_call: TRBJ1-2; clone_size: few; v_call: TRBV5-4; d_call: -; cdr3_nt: TGTGCCAGCAGCTCGGAGGGTGGCTACACCTTC; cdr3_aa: CASSSEGGYTF
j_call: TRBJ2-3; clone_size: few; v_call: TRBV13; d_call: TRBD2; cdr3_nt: TGTGCCAGCAGCCGACTAGCGGGAGGCTCGGTGACAGATACGCAGTATTTT; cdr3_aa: CASSRLAGGSVTDTQYF
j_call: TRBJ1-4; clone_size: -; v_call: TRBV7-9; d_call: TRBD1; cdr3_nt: TGTGCCAGCAGCCCCCCTACAGGGGTAAGGGAAAAACTGTTTTTT; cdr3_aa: CASSPPTGVREKLFF
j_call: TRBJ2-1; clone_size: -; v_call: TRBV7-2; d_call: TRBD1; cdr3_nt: TGTGCCAGCAGCGCGACAGGGCTCGAGCAGTTCTTC; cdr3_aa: CASSATGLEQFF
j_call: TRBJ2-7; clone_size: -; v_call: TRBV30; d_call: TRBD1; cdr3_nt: TGTGCCTGGAGTCGGGACAGTTCCTACGAGCAGTACTTC; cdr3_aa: CAWSRDSSYEQYF
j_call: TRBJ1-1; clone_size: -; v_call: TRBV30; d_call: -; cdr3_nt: TGTGCCTGGAGTGGGGGAGAGGGGGACACTGAAGCTTTCTTT; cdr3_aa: CAWSGGEGDTEAFF
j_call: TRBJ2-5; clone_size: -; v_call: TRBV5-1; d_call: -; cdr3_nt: TGCGCCAGCAGCTCGGTTTCGCGCGGGTCGGGGGAGACCCAGTACTTC; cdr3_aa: CASSSVSRGSGETQYF
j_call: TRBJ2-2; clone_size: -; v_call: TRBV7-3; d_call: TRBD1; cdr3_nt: TGTGCCAGCAGCTCGATCGACAGGGTAACCACCGGGGAGCTGTTTTTT; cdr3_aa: CASSSIDRVTTGELFF
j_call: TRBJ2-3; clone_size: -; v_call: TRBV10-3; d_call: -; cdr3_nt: TGTGCCATCAGTGAGCCCTCTAGCACAGATACGCAGTATTTT; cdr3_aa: CAISEPSSTDTQYF
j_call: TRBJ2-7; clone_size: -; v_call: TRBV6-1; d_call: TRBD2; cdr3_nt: TGTGCCAGCAGTTGGGAGACTAGCGGTACCTACGAGCAGTACTTC; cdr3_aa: CASSWETSGTYEQYF
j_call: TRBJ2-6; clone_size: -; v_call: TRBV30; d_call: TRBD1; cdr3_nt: TGTGCCTGGAGTTTCGGCAGGGGGCTATCTGGGGCCAACGTCCTGACTTTC; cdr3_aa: CAWSFGRGLSGANVLTF
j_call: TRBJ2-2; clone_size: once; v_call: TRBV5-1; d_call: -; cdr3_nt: TGCGCCAGCAGCCCGACTAGTGCGAACACCGGGGAGCTGTTTTTT; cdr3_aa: CASSPTSANTGELFF
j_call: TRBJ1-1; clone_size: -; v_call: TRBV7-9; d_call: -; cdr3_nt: TGTGCCAGCAGCTTAGCCCCCCGGGGAGGGGTCACTGAAGCTTTCTTT; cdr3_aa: CASSLAPRGGVTEAFF
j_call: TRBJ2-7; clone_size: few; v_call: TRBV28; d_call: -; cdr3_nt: TGTGCCAGCAGTTTCAGGACACCCAACGAGCAGTACTTC; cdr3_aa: CASSFRTPNEQYF
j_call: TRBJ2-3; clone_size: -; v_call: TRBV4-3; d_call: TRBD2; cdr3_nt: TGCGCCAGCAGCAGCCAAGAACTAGCGGGAGCCGATACGCAGTATTTT; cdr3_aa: CASSSQELAGADTQYF
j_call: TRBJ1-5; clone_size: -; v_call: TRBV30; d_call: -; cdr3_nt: TGTGCCTGGAGTGTTATCGGCAATCAGCCCCAGCATTTT; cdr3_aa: CAWSVIGNQPQHF
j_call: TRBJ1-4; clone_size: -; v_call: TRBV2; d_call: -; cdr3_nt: TGTGCCAGCGGAGCGGCATCCTTTAATGAAAAACTGTTTTTT; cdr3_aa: CASGAASFNEKLFF
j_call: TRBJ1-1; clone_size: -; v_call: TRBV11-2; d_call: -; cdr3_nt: TGTGCCAGCTCCAGGGTGAACACTGAAGCTTTCTTT; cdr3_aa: CASSRVNTEAFF
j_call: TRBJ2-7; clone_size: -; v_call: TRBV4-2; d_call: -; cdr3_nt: TGTGCCAGCAGCCAAGGGGCCGAGCAGTACTTC; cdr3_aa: CASSQGAEQYF
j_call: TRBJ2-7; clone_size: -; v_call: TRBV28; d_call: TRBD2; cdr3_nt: TGTGCCAGCAGTTCCGGGACTAGCAAAGTAGGCGAGCAGTACTTC; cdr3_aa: CASSSGTSKVGEQYF
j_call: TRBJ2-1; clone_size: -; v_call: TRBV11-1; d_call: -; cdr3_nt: TGTGCCAGCAGCTTAGCTCATTCCTACAATGAGCAGTTCTTC; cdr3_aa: CASSLAHSYNEQFF
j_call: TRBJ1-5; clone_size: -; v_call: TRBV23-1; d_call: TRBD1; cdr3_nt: TGCGCCACCCAGGGACAGGGGAGTGAGAAGCCCCAGCATTTT; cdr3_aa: CATQGQGSEKPQHF
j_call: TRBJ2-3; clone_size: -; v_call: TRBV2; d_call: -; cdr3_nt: TGTGCCAGCAGTGGGAGGGGGGGAGGGCCCACAGATACGCAGTATTTT; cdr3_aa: CASSGRGGGPTDTQYF
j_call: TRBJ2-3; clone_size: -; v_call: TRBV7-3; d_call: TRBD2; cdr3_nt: TGTGCCAGCAGCCGCTCAGCCTCAGCGGGAGTGGCAGATACGCAGTATTTT; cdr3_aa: CASSRSASAGVADTQYF
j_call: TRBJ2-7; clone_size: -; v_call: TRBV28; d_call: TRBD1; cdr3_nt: TGTGCCAGCAGTACCCGACAGGGGGCCGACGAGCAGTACTTC; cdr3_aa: CASSTRQGADEQYF
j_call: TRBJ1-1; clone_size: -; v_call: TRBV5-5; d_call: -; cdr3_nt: TGTGCCAGCAGCTTACAAACAGGGAGTAACACTGAAGCTTTCTTT; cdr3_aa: CASSLQTGSNTEAFF
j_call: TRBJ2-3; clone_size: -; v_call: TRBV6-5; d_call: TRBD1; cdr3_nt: TGTGCCAGCAGGCGGGACAGGGGATCAGATACGCAGTATTTT; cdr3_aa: CASRRDRGSDTQYF
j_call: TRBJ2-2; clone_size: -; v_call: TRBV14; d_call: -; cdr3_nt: TGTGCCAGCAGCCGACAGAGGAACACCGGGGAGCTGTTTTTT; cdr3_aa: CASSRQRNTGELFF
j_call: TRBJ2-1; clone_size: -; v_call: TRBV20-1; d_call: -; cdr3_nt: TGCAGCCCCGATGAGCAGTTCTTC; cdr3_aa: CSPDEQFF
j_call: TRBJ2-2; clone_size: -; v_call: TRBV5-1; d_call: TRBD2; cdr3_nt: TGCGCCAGCAGCTTGCCGCTACTAGCGGGACCCACCGGGGAGCTGTTTTTT; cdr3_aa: CASSLPLLAGPTGELFF